Detailed here is one TCR beta chain. Its antigen has not been determined. The input lacks base qualities; no much larger clone sits a single base away. The record originates from a study of HIV-infected patients and healthy controls (dated by TCRdb to the mid-2010s). Based on the germline V gene, the CDR1 and CDR2 sequences are KGHSH and LQKENI. The junction shows trimming of 3 bases on V and 4 bases on J, plus 17 bases between the germline ends. Its CDR3 holds 16 amino acids, cysteine through phenylalanine. Of the read, only the CDR3 DNA is kept; its 48 bases are in frame from base 1. The protocol used for the library was 5' RACE. TCRdb names Illumina MiSeq as the instrument used. The public reads were quality trimmed at Q25 with fastp and then assembled into clones with MiXCR by TCRdb, keeping productive beta chains. Every entry covers one CDR3 protein and lists the most common genes and DNA from its rows. Recorded for this sample are roughly 68,000 distinct CDR3 sequences; about 19% of them occurred a single time. The ten largest clones represent more than 1.3% of the sample.

Sequencing used CD4+ T cells from blood. This sequence was found in a human donor in good health. The sequence joins TRBV18 to TRBJ2-3; TRBD1 is a weak D gene call, 5 bases matching. The CDR3 region has the sequence CASSPFSQGIPDTQYF. The DNA reads TGTGCCAGCTCACCCTTTTCTCAGGGAATCCCAGATACGCAGTATTTT.